The 16 T cell receptor beta chains presented below share a single source sample, sequenced in a study of blood T cell repertoires in COVID-19. The repertoire was sequenced with immunoSEQ multiplex PCR; TCRdb's copy has only in-frame clones and lacks some. This table has around 60,000 clones, around 82% appearing once. The sample was peripheral blood. These receptors were taken from a man aged 60 to 75 with COVID-19, enrolled during active disease.

This clone turned up a few times. This rearrangement joins TRBV5-5 to TRBJ2-5; D perhaps matches TRBD2 (6 bases). V lost 4 bases, J lost 0 bases, and 10 bases lay in between. There are 14 residues in the CDR3. Germline CDR1 reads SGHKS; CDR2 reads YYEKEE (reference sequence). CDR3 amino acids: CASSPRDYQETQYF. The CDR3, as DNA: TGTGCCAGCAGCCCCCGGGACTACCAAGAGACCCAGTACTTC.

This clone came up once. The CDR3 is CASSIPQGMGETQYF. The CDR3 nucleotides are TGTGCCAGCAGCATCCCTCAGGGGATGGGGGAGACCCAGTACTTC. The chain has TRBV7-9 and TRBJ2-5, with D perhaps TRBD1 (6 bases). The CDR3 spans 15 residues. V was clipped by 5 bases and J by 5 bases, with 18 bases between them. Germline V lookup: CDR1 SEHNR, CDR2 FQNEAQ (reference sequence).

The chain joins TRBV7-2 to TRBJ2-2, with 7 bases aligning to TRBD1. Per the germline V gene, CDR1 is SGHTA and CDR2 is FQGNSA. The CDR3 runs 16 residues. After removal of 0 bases from V and 4 bases from J, the junction contained 5 bases not matched to a gene. CDR3: CASSLAPGQLTGELFF. CDR3 nucleotide sequence: TGTGCCAGCAGCTTAGCCCCGGGACAGCTCACCGGGGAGCTGTTTTTT.

V is TRBV6-5 and J is TRBJ2-5, with a tentative D call TRBD1 (6 bases). Germline V lookup: CDR1 MNHEY, CDR2 SVGAGI. This CDR3 contains 13 residues. Trimming took off 2 bases at V and 4 bases at J, with 8 bases between the two ends. As DNA, the CDR3 is TGTGCCAGCAGTTACCAGGGGAGAGAGACCCAGTACTTC. This sequence encodes CASSYQGRETQYF.

V is TRBV5-6 and J is TRBJ2-7; possible D gene TRBD1, 6 bases. The CDR3 runs 16 residues. Trimming took 0 bases from V and 2 from J, leaving 15 bases between them. Per the germline V gene, CDR1 is SGHDT and CDR2 is YYEEEE. The CDR3 sequence is CASSLASGTSPYEQYF. Here the CDR3 DNA reads TGTGCCAGCAGCTTGGCGTCGGGGACAAGCCCCTACGAGCAGTACTTC.

The genes are TRBV29-1 and TRBJ1-5; TRBD1 agrees at 12 bases. CDR1 is SQVTM, CDR2 ANQGSEA, per germline. With 4 bases clipped from V and 5 bases from J, the junction kept 3 bases outside the gene matches. The length of the CDR3 is 14 residues. The CDR3: CSVGGQGAHQPQHF. DNA of the CDR3: TGCAGCGTTGGGGGACAGGGGGCTCATCAGCCCCAGCATTTT.

V is TRBV5-1 and J is TRBJ2-7, with 8 bases aligning to TRBD1. Germline CDR1 SGHRS, CDR2 YFSETQ. The CDR3 extends over 16 amino acids. V was clipped by 5 bases and J by 0 bases; unmatched bases: 10. Here the CDR3 reads CASRTGQARGSYEQYF. For the CDR3, the DNA is TGCGCCAGCAGGACGGGACAGGCGAGGGGCTCCTACGAGCAGTACTTC. The whole variable domain, filled in from reference TRBV5-1 and TRBJ2-7, reads KAGVTQTPRYLIKTRGQQVTLSCSPISGHRSVSWYQQTPGQGLQFLFEYFSETQRNKGNFPGRFSGRQFSNSRSEMNVSTLELGDSALYLCASRTGQARGSYEQYFGPGTRLTVT.

The chain recombines TRBV19 with TRBJ1-1; D possibly corresponds to TRBD1 (5 bases). Germline lookup yields CDR1 LNHDA and CDR2 SQIVND (reference sequence). The CDR3 extends over 14 amino acids. V was pared by 3 bases and J by 2 bases, with 10 bases between. The CDR3 nucleotides are TGTGCCAGTAGTATGGCGGGACGAAACACTGAAGCTTTCTTT. Protein: CASSMAGRNTEAFF.

This chain links TRBV12-3 or TRBV12-4 with TRBJ2-7; 8 bases are a match to TRBD2. V trimming: 6 bases; J trimming: 6 bases; junction bases outside the gene matches: 4. The CDR3 length is 12 residues. CDR3 region: CASRLSGVEQYF. The CDR3 region has the DNA TGTGCCAGCAGACTTAGCGGGGTCGAGCAGTACTTC.

The gene calls are TRBV28 and TRBJ1-3, with TRBD1 matching 7 bases. This CDR3 comprises 15 residues. CDR1 is MDHEN, CDR2 SYDVKM, per germline. After removal of 5 bases from V and 2 bases from J, the junction contained 6 bases not matched to a gene. DNA of the CDR3: TGTGCCAGCAGTCTCTCTGACAGGGCTGGAAACACCATATATTTT. Amino acid sequence: CASSLSDRAGNTIYF. The full variable domain, in which reference TRBV28 and TRBJ1-3 provide the parts outside the CDR3, is DVKVTQSSRYLVKRTGEKVFLECVQDMDHENMFWYRQDPGLGLRLIYFSYDVKMKEKGDIPEGYSVSREKKERFSLILESASTNQTSMYLCASSLSDRAGNTIYFGEGSWLTVV.

The chain links TRBV28 to TRBJ2-7; D possibly corresponds to TRBD2 (6 bases). Germline CDR1 MDHEN, CDR2 SYDVKM. This CDR3 is built from 15 residues. V lost 6 bases and J lost 0, with 15 bases in between. CDR3 region: CASSSGTDFSYEQYF. CDR3 sequence (DNA): TGTGCCAGCAGCTCAGGGACTGACTTCTCCTACGAGCAGTACTTC. The full variable domain, its missing parts supplied by reference TRBV28 and TRBJ2-7, is DVKVTQSSRYLVKRTGEKVFLECVQDMDHENMFWYRQDPGLGLRLIYFSYDVKMKEKGDIPEGYSVSREKKERFSLILESASTNQTSMYLCASSSGTDFSYEQYFGPGTRLTVT.

This clone came up once. This rearrangement joins TRBV6-5 to TRBJ2-1; D perhaps matches TRBD1 (5 bases). The CDR3 is 14 residues long. The V and J ends lost 2 bases and 5 bases respectively, with 10 bases between them. The germline V gene encodes CDR1 MNHEY and CDR2 SVGAGI. The CDR3 DNA is TGTGCCAGCAGTTACGACCAGGGAAACAATGAGCAGTTCTTC. Amino acids: CASSYDQGNNEQFF.

The chain has TRBV3-1 (or the pseudogene TRBV3-2) and TRBJ2-3, with D possibly being TRBD2 (5 bases). The germline CDR1 and CDR2 sequences are LGHDT and YNNKEL (reference sequence). Trimming stripped 1 base from V and 4 bases from J, with 9 bases between. CDR3 length: 14 amino acids. The CDR3 nucleotides are TGTGCCAGCAGCCAAGGTGCGGAGGCAGATACGCAGTATTTT. Its protein product is CASSQGAEADTQYF.

The chain joins TRBV5-4 to TRBJ2-1, with TRBD2 matching 10 bases. The CDR3 runs to 16 residues. Germline lookup yields CDR1 SGHNT and CDR2 YYREEE (reference sequence). The trim removed 0 bases at V and 3 bases at J, leaving 3 bases unmatched. The CDR3 here is CASSLGTSGGYNEQFF. In DNA form, the CDR3 reads TGTGCCAGCAGCTTGGGGACTAGCGGAGGCTACAATGAGCAGTTCTTC.

This rearrangement joins TRBV12-3 or TRBV12-4 to TRBJ1-2, with a weak D call TRBD1 (6 bases). The V end lost 7 bases, the J end lost 5 bases, and 11 bases lay between the germline ends. CDR3 length: 12 amino acids. In nucleotides, the CDR3 is TGTGCCAGCACAGGGGCATCTTATGGCTACACCTTC. Translating gives CASTGASYGYTF.

The chain carries TRBV10-3 and TRBJ1-4, with 9 bases lining up with TRBD1. This CDR3 region has 18 residues. Germline V lookup: CDR1 ENHRY, CDR2 SYGVKD. The V gene end was trimmed by 4 bases and the J gene end by 8 bases; junction bases not matched to a gene: 17. CDR3 residues: CAISGGGLEWDREEKLFF. For the CDR3, the DNA is TGTGCCATCAGTGGTGGTGGTCTCGAATGGGACAGGGAGGAAAAACTGTTTTTT.